This TCR beta chain was obtained from a study of shared clonotypes between healthy human individuals. At the level of the study: The donors, a couple of women and a few men, were aged 18 to 49.

This clone was found once. Its antigen is unknown. The protocol was immunoSEQ multiplex PCR, while the TCRdb copy is restricted to in-frame clones and leaves out a portion. This sample has some 2,500,000 clones; approximately 93% occur once, and the top ten carry approximately 0.36%. Regarding the study as a whole: A handful of donors showed sharing of around 5% of naive CD4 clonotypes.

Germline V gene data show CDR1 as KGHSH and CDR2 as LQKENI. The CDR3 runs to 14 residues. V lost 1 base and J 0 bases, leaving 6 bases between the germline ends. Sequenced sample: naive CD4+ T cells from PBMCs. The sample's subset: CD45RA+ positively selected. This rearrangement joins TRBV18 to TRBJ2-5; D gene ambiguous. The receptor was derived from a man younger than 35 in good health. Some clones in this sample may be carry-over from other donors' samples. In DNA form, the CDR3 reads TGTGCCAGCTCACCACTTTCTAACCAAGAGACCCAGTACTTC. Translating it yields CASSPLSNQETQYF. The variable domain in full, with the rest retrieved from reference TRBV18 and TRBJ2-5, is NAGVMQNPRHLVRRRGQEARLRCSPMKGHSHVYWYRQLPEEGLKFMVYLQKENIIDESGMPKERFSAEFPKEGPSILRIQQVVRGDSAAYFCASSPLSNQETQYFGPGTRLLVL.